The clone carrying this TCR beta chain was seen ten or more times. What it binds is not known. Unique molecular identifiers were in the cDNA, with template-switch universal primer binding. TCRdb passed the 5' RACE reads through MiXCR, listing each CDR3 protein once. The table includes 310,000 or so distinct CDR3 sequences, roughly 8.6% detected once. Trimming took 5 bases from V and 0 from J, leaving 17 bases between them. The CDR3 is 16 residues long. This sample is part of a study of identical twins. Study conclusions and caveats: Abundant beta clonotypes from cord blood bore fewer insertions; memory repertoires lacked this pattern.

All donors were healthy Caucasians. These records were also assigned to another study, of yellow fever vaccine responses in identical twins. That paper notes: It has been reported that, in twins, the vaccine T cell response seemed partly convergent and partly personalized.

This rearrangement joins TRBV12-3 or TRBV12-4 to TRBJ2-7, with D perhaps matching TRBD2 (6 bases). The receptor was derived from a woman younger than 30 in good health. What was sequenced was memory (CD45RO+) T cells sorted from blood. The CDR3 region is CASSPARERSSYEQYF. CDR3 coding DNA: TGTGCCAGCAGTCCCGCCCGGGAGCGGAGCTCCTACGAGCAGTACTTC.